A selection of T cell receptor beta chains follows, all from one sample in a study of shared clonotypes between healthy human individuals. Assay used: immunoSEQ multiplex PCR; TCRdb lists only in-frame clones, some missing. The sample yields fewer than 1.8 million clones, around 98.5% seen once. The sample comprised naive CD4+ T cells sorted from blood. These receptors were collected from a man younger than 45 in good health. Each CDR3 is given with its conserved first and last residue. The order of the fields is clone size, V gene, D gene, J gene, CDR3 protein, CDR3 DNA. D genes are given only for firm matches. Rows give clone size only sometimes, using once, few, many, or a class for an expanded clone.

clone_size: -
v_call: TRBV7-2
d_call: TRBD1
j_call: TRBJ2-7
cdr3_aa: CASSLSRGQGEQYF
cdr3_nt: TGTGCCAGCAGCTTGAGTAGGGGACAGGGCGAGCAGTACTTC

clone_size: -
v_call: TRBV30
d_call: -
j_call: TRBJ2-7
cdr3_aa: CAWSVRTQEYF
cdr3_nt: TGTGCCTGGAGTGTACGAACCCAGGAGTACTTC

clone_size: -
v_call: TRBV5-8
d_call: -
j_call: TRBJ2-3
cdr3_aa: CASSLGRVGGPYTDTQYF
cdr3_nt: TGTGCCAGCAGCTTGGGAAGGGTAGGGGGACCTTACACAGATACGCAGTATTTT

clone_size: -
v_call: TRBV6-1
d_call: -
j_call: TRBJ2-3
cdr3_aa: CASSDRVGTDTQYF
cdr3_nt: TGTGCCAGCAGTGACAGGGTGGGCACAGATACGCAGTATTTT

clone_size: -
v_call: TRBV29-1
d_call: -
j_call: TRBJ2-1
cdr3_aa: CSTEGDHYNEQFF
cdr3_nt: TGCAGCACCGAGGGTGACCACTACAATGAGCAGTTCTTC

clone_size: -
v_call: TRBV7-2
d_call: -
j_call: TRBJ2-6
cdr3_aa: CASSLTQGMGGANVLTF
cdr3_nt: TGTGCCAGCAGCTTAACACAGGGAATGGGTGGGGCCAACGTCCTGACTTTC

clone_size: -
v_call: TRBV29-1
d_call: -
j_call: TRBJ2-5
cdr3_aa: CSVRALLSRETQYF
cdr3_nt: TGCAGCGTGCGTGCCCTACTCTCAAGGGAGACCCAGTACTTC

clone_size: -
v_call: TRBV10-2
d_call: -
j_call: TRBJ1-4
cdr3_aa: CASQAIATNEKLFF
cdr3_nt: TGCGCCAGCCAGGCGATTGCAACTAATGAAAAACTGTTTTTT

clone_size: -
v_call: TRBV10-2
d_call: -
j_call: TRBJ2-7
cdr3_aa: CASSGVKSYEQYF
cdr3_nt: TGCGCCAGCAGTGGTGTTAAATCCTACGAGCAGTACTTC

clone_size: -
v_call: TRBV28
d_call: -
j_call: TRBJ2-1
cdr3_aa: CASSPGIVYNEQFF
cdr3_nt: TGTGCCAGCAGTCCCGGGATTGTCTACAATGAGCAGTTCTTC

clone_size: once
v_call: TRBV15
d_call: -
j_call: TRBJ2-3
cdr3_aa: CATSKDRDFATDTQYF
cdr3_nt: TGTGCCACCAGCAAAGACCGGGACTTCGCCACAGATACGCAGTATTTT

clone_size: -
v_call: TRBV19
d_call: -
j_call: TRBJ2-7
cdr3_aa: CASSIAGAPYEQYF
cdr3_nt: TGTGCCAGTAGTATTGCAGGGGCGCCCTACGAGCAGTACTTC

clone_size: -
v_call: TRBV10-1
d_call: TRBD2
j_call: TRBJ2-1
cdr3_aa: CASSLGTSGRKSEQFF
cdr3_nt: TGCGCCAGCAGTTTAGGCACTAGCGGGAGGAAGAGTGAGCAGTTCTTC

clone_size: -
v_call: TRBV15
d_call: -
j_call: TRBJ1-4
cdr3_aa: CATSKTIHTGWKEEKLFF
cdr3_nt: TGTGCCACCAGCAAAACCATTCACACAGGGTGGAAAGAAGAAAAACTGTTTTTT

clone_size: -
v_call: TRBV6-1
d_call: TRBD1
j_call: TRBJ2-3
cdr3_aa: CASSEGTGGADTQYF
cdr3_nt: TGTGCCAGCAGTGAAGGGACAGGGGGCGCAGATACGCAGTATTTT

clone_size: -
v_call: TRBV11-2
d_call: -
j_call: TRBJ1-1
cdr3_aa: CASSLPGALNTEAFF
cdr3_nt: TGTGCCAGCAGCTTACCAGGGGCGCTGAACACTGAAGCTTTCTTT

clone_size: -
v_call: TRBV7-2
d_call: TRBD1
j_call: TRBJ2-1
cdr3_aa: CASSSRDRVYNEQFF
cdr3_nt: TGTGCCAGCAGCAGCCGAGACAGGGTCTACAATGAGCAGTTCTTC

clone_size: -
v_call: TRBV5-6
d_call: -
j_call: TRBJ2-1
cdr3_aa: CASTKTPLGSEQFF
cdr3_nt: TGTGCCAGCACTAAAACCCCCCTGGGTTCTGAGCAGTTCTTC

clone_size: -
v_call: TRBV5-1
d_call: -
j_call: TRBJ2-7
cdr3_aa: CASSLEPIGGYEQYF
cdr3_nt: TGCGCCAGCAGCTTGGAGCCTATTGGGGGCTACGAGCAGTACTTC

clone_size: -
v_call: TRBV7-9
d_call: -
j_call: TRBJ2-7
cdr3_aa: CASSLGAVTYEQYF
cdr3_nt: TGTGCCAGCAGCCTTGGCGCGGTTACCTACGAGCAGTACTTC

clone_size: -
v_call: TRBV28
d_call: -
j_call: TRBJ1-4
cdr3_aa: CASSPQTLPNEKLFF
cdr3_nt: TGTGCCAGCAGTCCCCAGACACTTCCGAATGAAAAACTGTTTTTT

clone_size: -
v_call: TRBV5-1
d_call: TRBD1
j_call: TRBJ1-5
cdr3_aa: CASSVTGALQPQHF
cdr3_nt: TGCGCCAGCAGCGTAACAGGGGCTCTTCAGCCCCAGCATTTT

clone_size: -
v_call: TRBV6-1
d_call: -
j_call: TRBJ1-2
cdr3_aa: CASSDRKRLYGYTF
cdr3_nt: TGTGCCAGCAGTGACCGGAAGCGCCTCTATGGCTACACCTTC

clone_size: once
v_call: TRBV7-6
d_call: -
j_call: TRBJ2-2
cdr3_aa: CASSARGAGELFF
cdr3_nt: TGTGCCAGCAGCGCCAGGGGGGCCGGGGAGCTGTTTTTT

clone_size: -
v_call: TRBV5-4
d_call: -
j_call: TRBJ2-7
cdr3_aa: CASSLEAGSSYEQYF
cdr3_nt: TGTGCCAGCAGCTTGGAGGCCGGCAGCTCCTACGAGCAGTACTTC

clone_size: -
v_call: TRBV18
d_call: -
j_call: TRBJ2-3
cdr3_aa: CASSPLLTGARGGTDTQYF
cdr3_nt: TGTGCCAGCTCACCACTCCTAACAGGCGCTAGAGGTGGCACAGATACGCAGTATTTT

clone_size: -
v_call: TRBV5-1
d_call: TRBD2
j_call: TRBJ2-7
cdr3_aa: CASTPSLLAGVVSYEQYF
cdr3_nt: TGCGCCAGCACCCCGAGCCTACTAGCGGGAGTCGTATCCTACGAGCAGTACTTC

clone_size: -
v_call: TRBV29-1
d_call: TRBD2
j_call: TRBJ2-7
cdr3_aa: CSVGGGTSGSSYEQYF
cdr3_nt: TGCAGCGTTGGGGGAGGGACTAGCGGGAGTAGCTACGAGCAGTACTTC

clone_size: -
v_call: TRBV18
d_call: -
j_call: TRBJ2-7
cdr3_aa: CASLGQLSGEQYF
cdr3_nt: TGTGCCAGCTTAGGACAGCTCTCAGGCGAGCAGTACTTC

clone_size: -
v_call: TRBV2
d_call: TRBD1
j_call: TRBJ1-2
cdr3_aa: CASSEVGLGGHYGYTF
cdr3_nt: TGTGCCAGCAGTGAAGTTGGGCTAGGGGGCCACTATGGCTACACCTTC

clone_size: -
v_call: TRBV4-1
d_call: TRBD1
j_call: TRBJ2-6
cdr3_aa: CASSQERVRGQGDRSGANVLTF
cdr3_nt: TGCGCCAGCAGCCAAGAGAGGGTTAGGGGCCAGGGGGACCGGTCTGGGGCCAACGTCCTGACTTTC

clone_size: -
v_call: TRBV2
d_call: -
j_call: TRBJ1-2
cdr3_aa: CASRVRVSSYGYTF
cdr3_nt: TGTGCCAGCAGAGTCAGGGTTAGTAGCTATGGCTACACCTTC

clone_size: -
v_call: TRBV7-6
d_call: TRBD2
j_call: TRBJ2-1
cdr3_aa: CASSHSLGAGGLNNEQFF
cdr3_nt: TGTGCCAGCAGTCACAGCCTGGGGGCGGGAGGGCTAAATAATGAGCAGTTCTTC

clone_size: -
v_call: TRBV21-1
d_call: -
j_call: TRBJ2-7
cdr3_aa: CASSSSLKREDHEQYF
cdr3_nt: TGTGCCAGCAGCTCAAGTCTCAAGCGGGAGGACCACGAGCAGTACTTC

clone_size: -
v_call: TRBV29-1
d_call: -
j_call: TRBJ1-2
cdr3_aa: CSVKTGAYTF
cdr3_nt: TGCAGCGTTAAGACAGGAGCCTACACCTTC

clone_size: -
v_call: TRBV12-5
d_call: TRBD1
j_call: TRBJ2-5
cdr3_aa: CASGPTGGTETQYF
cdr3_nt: TGTGCTAGTGGGCCCACAGGGGGCACAGAGACCCAGTACTTC

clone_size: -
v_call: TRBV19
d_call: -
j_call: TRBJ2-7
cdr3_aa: CASSIGPGGSDEQYF
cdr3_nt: TGTGCCAGTAGTATAGGTCCGGGGGGCAGCGACGAGCAGTACTTC

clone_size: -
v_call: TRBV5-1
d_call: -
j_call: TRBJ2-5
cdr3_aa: CASSSGDWETQYF
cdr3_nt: TGCGCCAGCAGCTCGGGGGATTGGGAGACCCAGTACTTC

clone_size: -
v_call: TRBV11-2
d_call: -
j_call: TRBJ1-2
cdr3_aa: CASSAGRGAGTNYGYTF
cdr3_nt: TGTGCCAGCAGCGCCGGCAGGGGCGCGGGAACTAACTATGGCTACACCTTC